The 17 T cell receptor beta chains given below trace back to one sample, sequenced in a study of cytomegalovirus exposure and HLA in healthy donors. The PCR ran on 60 Vbeta and 13 Jbeta primers. Data came from immunoSEQ multiplex PCR; TCRdb stores just in-frame clones and leaves some out. The data contain under 250,000 clones, about 81% of them singletons. The sequenced sample was PBMCs. The receptors were sampled from a man in his forties in good health and CMV-seropositive.

V usage is TRBV7-9 and J usage is TRBJ2-5; D is ambiguous. Germline V gene sequence: CDR1 SEHNR, CDR2 FQNEAQ (reference sequence). The V gene lost 5 bases and the J gene lost 4 bases, with 5 bases spanning the gap. The CDR3 extends over 11 amino acids. In nucleotides, the CDR3 is TGTGCCAGCAGCCCGGGAGAGACCCAGTACTTC. This gives the protein CASSPGETQYF.

The genes are TRBV19 and TRBJ1-5; the D is unclear. Trimming took off 4 bases at V and 2 bases at J, with 6 bases between the two ends. The CDR3 length is 13 residues. Germline V lookup: CDR1 LNHDA, CDR2 SQIVND (reference sequence). The CDR3 DNA reads TGTGCCAGTAGTACCTCGGGCAATCAGCCCCAGCATTTT. Its translation is CASSTSGNQPQHF.

The J gene is TRBJ1-3, the V gene TRBV2, with 8 bases that match TRBD1. The length of the CDR3 is 15 residues. Germline V gene lookup returns CDR1 SNHLY and CDR2 FYNNEI. V trimming: 6 bases; J trimming: 0 bases; junction bases outside the gene matches: 4. CDR3 amino acids: CASRTGVFSGNTIYF. The CDR3 nucleotides are TGTGCCAGCAGGACAGGGGTCTTCTCTGGAAACACCATATATTTT.

Only a few counts were recorded for this clone. The rearrangement joins TRBV28 to TRBJ2-7, with a tentative D call TRBD1 (5 bases). V lost 1 base to trimming and J lost 0 bases, with 7 bases between them. Germline CDR1 and CDR2: MDHEN and SYDVKM. CDR3 length: 14 residues. The CDR3 region is CASSLSTGSYEQYV. CDR3 bases: TGTGCCAGCAGTTTATCCACAGGCTCCTACGAGCAGTACGTC.

The chain links TRBV27 to TRBJ2-5; 10 bases match TRBD2. The V gene's germline CDR1 is MNHEY and CDR2 SMNVEV (reference sequence). The CDR3 is 15 residues long. The ends lost 4 bases at V and 4 bases at J; junction bases unmatched: 6. The CDR3 region has the DNA TGTGCCAGCAGTTGGGCTAGCGGGAGACCAGAGACCCAGTACTTC. Amino acids: CASSWASGRPETQYF.

The chain joins TRBV25-1 to TRBJ2-1, with D possibly matching TRBD2 (6 bases). The CDR3 has 15 residues. The V and J ends lost 4 bases and 6 bases respectively, with 16 bases between them. In germline, CDR1 is MGHDK, CDR2 SYGVNS. Here the CDR3 DNA reads TGTGCCAGCAGTGGGGGACTCCTCAACTTCAATGAGCAGTTCTTC. Translation gives CASSGGLLNFNEQFF.

The gene calls are TRBV5-1 and TRBJ2-2; TRBD2 might be the D (5 bases). Germline CDR1 reads SGHRS; CDR2 reads YFSETQ. The CDR3 sequence is 15 residues long. V shed 5 bases and J shed 3 bases, with 14 bases lying between them. The CDR3 spells CASSSGLTYTGELFF. In DNA form, the CDR3 reads TGCGCCAGCAGTTCCGGACTGACCTACACCGGGGAGCTGTTTTTT. Full variable domain (rest looked up from reference TRBV5-1 and TRBJ2-2): KAGVTQTPRYLIKTRGQQVTLSCSPISGHRSVSWYQQTPGQGLQFLFEYFSETQRNKGNFPGRFSGRQFSNSRSEMNVSTLELGDSALYLCASSSGLTYTGELFFGEGSRLTVL.

The chain has TRBV12-5 and TRBJ1-5; 7 bases are shared with TRBD1. The V and J ends lost 4 bases and 5 bases, in that order; junction bases with no gene match: 8. Germline CDR1 LGHNT, CDR2 FRNRAP. There are 15 residues in the CDR3. The CDR3 sequence is CASGSRDSIDQPQHF. The CDR3 DNA reads TGTGCTAGTGGTTCAAGGGACAGTATCGATCAGCCCCAGCATTTT.

Turning to this clone: Other DNA sequences of this sample code for an identical CDR3. The chain couples TRBV19 to TRBJ2-3; 9 bases are shared with TRBD2. Losses at the gene ends were 1 base for V and 4 bases for J; bases not matched to a gene: 3. Germline-derived CDR1 and CDR2 are LNHDA and SQIVND (reference sequence). This CDR3 spans 15 amino acids. The CDR3 spells CASSIGSGRPDTQYF. The CDR3 DNA reads TGTGCCAGTAGTATAGGTAGCGGGAGACCAGATACGCAGTATTTT.

This chain links TRBV9 with TRBJ2-3; 8 positions match TRBD2. Germline V gene sequence: CDR1 SGDLS, CDR2 YYNGEE. V shed 4 bases, J shed 5 bases, and the junction held 12 bases outside the gene matches. This CDR3 spans 16 amino acids. CDR3 in amino acids: CASSPRAGDGGDTQYF. The CDR3 nucleotides are TGTGCCAGCAGCCCCAGAGCGGGAGACGGCGGAGATACGCAGTATTTT.

J is TRBJ1-2 and V is TRBV30; no definite D call. The CDR3 covers 16 residues. V was clipped by 3 bases and J by 4 bases, with 21 bases between them. Germline values: CDR1 GTSNPN, CDR2 SVGIG (reference sequence). The CDR3 loop is CAWSPPILTSLYGYTF. The CDR3 nucleotides read TGTGCCTGGAGCCCTCCCATTCTGACATCCCTCTATGGCTACACCTTC.

The rearrangement links TRBV7-2 to TRBJ1-4, with 10 bases aligning to TRBD1. The CDR3 runs to 16 residues. V was pared by 0 bases and J by 7 bases, with 5 bases of the junction left unmatched. CDR1 and CDR2 from the germline V gene are SGHTA and FQGNSA. CDR3 bases: TGTGCCAGCAGCTTAGCGACCGGGACAGGGGCTGAAAAACTGTTTTTT. Its translation: CASSLATGTGAEKLFF.

The chain carries TRBV9 and TRBJ2-1; TRBD2 aligns across 14 bases. V lost 3 bases, J lost 4 bases, and 6 bases stayed unmatched. Germline V gives CDR1 SGDLS, CDR2 YYNGEE. The CDR3 is 17 amino acids. The CDR3 nucleotides are TGTGCCAGCAGCGCGGGACGACTAGCGGGAGGGTACAATGAGCAGTTCTTC. Translated, it gives CASSAGRLAGGYNEQFF.

About this clone: At one boundary the junction diverges from the germline segment, which might be a read error. This chain links TRBV7-9 with TRBJ1-4, with D possibly matching TRBD1 (6 bases). CDR1 is SEHNR and CDR2 is FQNEAQ in the germline V gene (reference sequence). The CDR3 extends over 15 amino acids. CDR3 nucleotides: TGTTCCAGCAGCTTAGCGGCAGGGGAGAATGAAAAACTGTTTTTT. It translates to CSSSLAAGENEKLFF.

The chain couples TRBV4-2 to TRBJ2-2; 7 bases match TRBD2. The trim removed 4 bases at V and 2 bases at J, leaving 7 bases unmatched. The CDR3 has 16 amino acids. Per germline, CDR1 LGHNA and CDR2 YNFKEQ. As DNA, the CDR3 is TGTGCCAGCAGCCTGCGAAGCGGGGCCAACACCGGGGAGCTGTTTTTT. It specifies CASSLRSGANTGELFF.

The V call is TRBV5-1, the J call TRBJ2-7, with 11 bases identical to TRBD2. Germline CDR1 and CDR2: SGHRS and YFSETQ. The V gene end was trimmed by 1 base and the J gene end by 7 bases; junction bases not matched to a gene: 13. CDR3 size: 17 residues. The DNA of the CDR3 is TGCGCCAGCAGCTTGATCCTAGCGGGAGGAACCTCTCAAGAGCAGTACTTC. Amino acid sequence: CASSLILAGGTSQEQYF.

This chain links TRBV5-1 with TRBJ2-3, with 7 positions matching TRBD2. With V trimmed by 4 bases and J by 6 bases, 14 bases remained unmatched. The CDR3 is 16 amino acids. Germline-derived CDR1 and CDR2 are SGHRS and YFSETQ. The CDR3 reads CASSPSRSGIGDTQYF. The DNA for the CDR3 is TGCGCCAGCAGCCCATCCCGGAGCGGGATTGGGGATACGCAGTATTTT.